The rows below give T cell receptor beta chains drawn from one sample of a study of T cell repertoires in cytomegalovirus infection. Each CDR3 protein is one row after TCRdb ran MiXCR on the reads. The data show about 46,000 distinct CDR3 sequences, with about 19% seen just once and about 53% held by the top ten. These TCRs are of unknown antigen specificity. The input for sequencing was CD8+ T cells from cultured PBMCs, taken from culture after CMV antigen stimulation. The receptors here all came from a human donor in good health (CMV status not recorded). Some clones in this sample may be carry-over from other donors' samples. Both conserved end residues are part of each CDR3. The order of the fields is J gene, D gene, V gene, clone size, CDR3 DNA, CDR3 protein. The D gene is left open where the match is weak. Where a row states a size, it is once, few, many or the class of an expanded clone; other rows omit it.

TRBJ2-4 | TRBD2 | TRBV7-4 | NA | TGTGCCAGCAGCCGTGGACTAGTAAACATTCAGTACTTC | CASSRGLVNIQYF
TRBJ2-1 | TRBD2 | TRBV20-1 | few | TGCAGTGCTAGAGAGCGGGAGGCAACCTACAATGAGCAGTTCTTC | CSAREREATYNEQFF
TRBJ2-2 | NA | TRBV6-2/TRBV6-3 | few | TGTGCCAGCTCAACAAACACCGGGGAGCTGTTTTTT | CASSTNTGELFF
TRBJ1-2 | NA | TRBV4-3 | medium-sized | TGCGCCAGCAGCCAAGAGGGGTCTGTTTATGGCTACACCTTC | CASSQEGSVYGYTF
TRBJ2-7 | NA | TRBV7-9 | NA | TGTGCCAGCAGCGACAGTACCGGGGAGAGCTCCTACGAGCAGTACTTC | CASSDSTGESSYEQYF
TRBJ2-4 | TRBD2 | TRBV4-2 | many | TGTGCCAGCAGCCCTCGTAGCGGGGGGGAGGAAGAAAACATTCAGTACTTC | CASSPRSGGEEENIQYF
TRBJ1-1 | NA | TRBV4-3 | many | TGCGCCAGCAGCCAAGAAGACGGGGAATCGGGGGACACTGAAGCTTTCTTT | CASSQEDGESGDTEAFF
TRBJ1-2 | TRBD1 | TRBV27 | few | TGTGCCAGCAGTTTAACGCCGGGACAGACCTATGGCTACACCTTC | CASSLTPGQTYGYTF
TRBJ1-4 | TRBD1 | TRBV19 | few | TGTGCCAGTAGTCCTCAGGGGGCAACTAATGAAAAACTGTTTTTT | CASSPQGATNEKLFF
TRBJ2-7 | NA | TRBV6-1 | NA | TGTGCCAGCAGCCCGTTAGCCTCCGAGCAGTACTTC | CASSPLASEQYF
TRBJ2-1 | NA | TRBV9 | NA | TGTGCCAGCAGCGTAGTCAGGGAATTAGGCCTTCACAATGAGCAGTTCTTC | CASSVVRELGLHNEQFF
TRBJ2-1 | TRBD1 | TRBV28 | many | TGTGCCAGCACCCCAGGGGGCTTTGAGCAGTTCTTC | CASTPGGFEQFF
TRBJ1-1 | NA | TRBV13 | few | TGTGCCAGCTTACAGGGAAACACTGAAGCTTTCTTT | CASLQGNTEAFF
TRBJ1-4 | NA | TRBV6-1 | NA | TGTGCCAGCAAAGAAGGGAGGATGGATGAAAAACTGTTTTTT | CASKEGRMDEKLFF
TRBJ2-1 | NA | TRBV7-3 | NA | TGTGCCAGCAGCTTGGCAGGGAGCTCCTACAATGAGCAGTTCTTC | CASSLAGSSYNEQFF
TRBJ2-7 | NA | TRBV27 | NA | TGTGCCAGCAGTTTTAAGGGGGGCGAGCAGTACTTC | CASSFKGGEQYF
TRBJ2-1 | NA | TRBV7-9 | few | TGTGCCAGCAGCTTAGGCAGAAACAATGAGCAGTTCTTC | CASSLGRNNEQFF
TRBJ2-1 | NA | TRBV11-2 | many | TGTGCCAGCAGCCCAGGGGGGGCTTTCTCCAATGAGCAGTTCTTC | CASSPGGAFSNEQFF
TRBJ2-2 | TRBD2 | TRBV2 | few | TGTGCCAGCAGTGAAGGGACTAGCGGGGGAAACACCGGGGAGCTGTTTTTT | CASSEGTSGGNTGELFF
TRBJ2-3 | TRBD1 | TRBV7-9 | NA | TGTGCCAGCAGCACCGACAGGGATAGAGATACGCAGTATTTT | CASSTDRDRDTQYF
TRBJ2-1 | NA | TRBV7-9 | few | TGTGCCAGCAGCTTAGGCTCGGAGCAGTTCTTC | CASSLGSEQFF
TRBJ1-5 | TRBD1 | TRBV2 | NA | TGTGCCAGCGGCAGGACAGGGGGGCCCCTGAATCAGCCCCAGCATTTT | CASGRTGGPLNQPQHF
TRBJ2-7 | TRBD1 | TRBV28 | NA | TGTGCCAGCAGTTTAACAGGGGGGCTGCAGCTCGGCGACGAGCAGTACTTC | CASSLTGGLQLGDEQYF
TRBJ1-2 | NA | TRBV12-3/TRBV12-4 | many | TGTGCCAGCAGTTTAGCGCTGACAACCAACTATGGCTACACCTTC | CASSLALTTNYGYTF
TRBJ2-3 | TRBD2 | TRBV20-1 | many | TGCAGTGCTAGGATTCGGGAGGGAAGCACAGATACGCAGTATTTT | CSARIREGSTDTQYF
TRBJ2-5 | NA | TRBV6-2/TRBV6-3 | NA | TGTGCCAGCGAGGAAGGCAGGTATCAAGAGACCCAGTACTTC | CASEEGRYQETQYF
TRBJ2-3 | TRBD2 | TRBV10-2 | few | TGCGCCAGCAAGGTATCTAGCGGGAGTGGGGATACGCAGTATTTT | CASKVSSGSGDTQYF
TRBJ2-1 | TRBD2 | TRBV27 | many | TGTGCCAGCAGTACTCGACTAGCCCTTTCCTACAATGAGCAGTTCTTC | CASSTRLALSYNEQFF
TRBJ2-5 | NA | TRBV20-1 | few | TGCAGTGCTAGAGATCTGTCAGTCGGGGGATATCAAGAGACCCAGTACTTC | CSARDLSVGGYQETQYF
TRBJ2-3 | TRBD2 | TRBV12-3/TRBV12-4 | NA | TGTGCCAGCAGTGGACATAGCGGGGCTGGGGCAGATACGCAGTATTTT | CASSGHSGAGADTQYF
TRBJ2-2 | NA | TRBV14 | few | TGTGCCAGCAGCCAGATCAGGGGCGTCACCGGGGAGCTGTTTTTT | CASSQIRGVTGELFF
TRBJ2-3 | TRBD2 | TRBV9 | few | TGTGCCAGCAGCGATAGCGGGAGGTCAGATACGCAGTATTTT | CASSDSGRSDTQYF
TRBJ1-1 | NA | TRBV5-6 | NA | TGTGCCAGCACCCCTACACCGAACACTGAAGCTTTCTTT | CASTPTPNTEAFF
TRBJ2-7 | NA | TRBV6-6 | many | TGTGCCAGCAATCCAGCCGGTCCCTACGAGCAGTACTTC | CASNPAGPYEQYF